This T cell receptor (beta chain) was sequenced for a study of OX40 agonist ivuxolimab in advanced cancers. Findings and limits, study-wide: Among the lowest levels of clonal expansion were found in partial responders at 0.1-3.0 mg/kg.

To note about this clone: No antigen is known for it.

The CDR3 is made up of 14 amino acids. Germline CDR1 reads MNHEY; CDR2 reads SVGAGI. Trimming removed 4 bases from V and 2 bases from J, with 12 bases in between. The data were produced by immunoSEQ multiplex PCR, yet TCRdb's version contains in-frame clones alone and is incomplete. The repertoire includes roughly 49,000 clones, around 90% of them detected once, and less than 4% sits in the top ten. The sample consisted of CD4+ or CD8+ T cells sorted from blood, taken in a trial of the OX40 agonist ivuxolimab. The J gene is TRBJ2-7, the V gene TRBV6-5, with a weak D call TRBD1 (5 bases). This sequence was found in an adult with an advanced solid tumor such as melanoma, head and neck, liver or kidney cancer. The chain's CDR3 is CASSWSQDTYEQYF. DNA for the CDR3: TGTGCCAGCAGTTGGAGTCAGGACACCTACGAGCAGTACTTC.